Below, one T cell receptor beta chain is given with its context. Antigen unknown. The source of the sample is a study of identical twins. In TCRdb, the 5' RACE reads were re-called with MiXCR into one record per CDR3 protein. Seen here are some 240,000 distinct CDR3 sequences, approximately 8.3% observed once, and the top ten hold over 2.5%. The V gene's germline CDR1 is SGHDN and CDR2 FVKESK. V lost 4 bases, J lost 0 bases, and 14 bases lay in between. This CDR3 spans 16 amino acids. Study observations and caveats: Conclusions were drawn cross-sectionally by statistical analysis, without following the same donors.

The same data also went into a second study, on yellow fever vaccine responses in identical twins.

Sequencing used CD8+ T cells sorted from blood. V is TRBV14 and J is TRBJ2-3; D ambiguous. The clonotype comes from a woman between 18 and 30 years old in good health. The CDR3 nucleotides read TGTGCCAGCAGCCCGCACCGGACGGCTAGCACAGATACGCAGTATTTT. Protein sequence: CASSPHRTASTDTQYF.